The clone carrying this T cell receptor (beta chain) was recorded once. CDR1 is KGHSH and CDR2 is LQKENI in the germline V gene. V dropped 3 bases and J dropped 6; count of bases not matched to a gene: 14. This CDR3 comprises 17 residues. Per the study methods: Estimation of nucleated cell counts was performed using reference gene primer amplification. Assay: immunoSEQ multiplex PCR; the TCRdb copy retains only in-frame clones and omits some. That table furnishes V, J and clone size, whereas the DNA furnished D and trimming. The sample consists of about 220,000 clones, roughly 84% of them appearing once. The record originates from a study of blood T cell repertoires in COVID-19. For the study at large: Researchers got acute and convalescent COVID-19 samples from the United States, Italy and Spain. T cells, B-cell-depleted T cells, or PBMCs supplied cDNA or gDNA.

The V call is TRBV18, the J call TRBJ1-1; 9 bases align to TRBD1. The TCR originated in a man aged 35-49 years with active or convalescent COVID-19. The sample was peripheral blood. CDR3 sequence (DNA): TGTGCCAGCTCACCCACCCCATTCCGGACAGGGGTATCTGAAGCTTTCTTT. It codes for CASSPTPFRTGVSEAFF.